Presented here are 11 T cell receptor beta chains from one specimen sequenced in a study of brain T cells in children with intractable seizures. The time point was: blood from clinic visit 5 months post-surgery; TSC patient then seizure free. Clones were read by immunoSEQ multiplex PCR, and TCRdb kept only the in-frame ones, dropping some. The table has hundreds of thousands of clones, about 93% seen once. The sequencing used peripheral blood, collected roughly 5 months after surgery. These receptors all stem from a boy under two years old with tuberous sclerosis and intractable seizures.

The J gene is TRBJ2-3, the V gene TRBV3-1 (or the pseudogene TRBV3-2); no reliable D call. Germline V gene data show CDR1 as LGHDT and CDR2 as YNNKEL (reference sequence). The CDR3 spans 14 residues. V was shortened by 1 base and J by 0 bases, with 5 bases between the two germline ends. In nucleotides, the CDR3 is TGTGCCAGCAGCCAAGCCGGGAGCACAGATACGCAGTATTTT. Translating gives CASSQAGSTDTQYF.

The chain recombines TRBV10-3 with TRBJ2-1; 9 bases match TRBD2. This CDR3 spans 12 amino acids. With 7 bases clipped from V and 5 bases from J, the junction kept 0 bases outside the gene matches. In germline, CDR1 is ENHRY, CDR2 SYGVKD. CDR3: CAITSGDNEQFF. CDR3 DNA: TGTGCCATCACTAGCGGGGACAATGAGCAGTTCTTC.

The rearrangement joins TRBV19 to TRBJ1-2; 8 nucleotides match TRBD1. The V segment lost 8 bases and the J segment 6 bases; nucleotides outside the gene matches: 11. The CDR3 spans 14 residues. Per the germline V gene, CDR1 is LNHDA and CDR2 is SQIVND (reference sequence). CDR3 nucleotides: TGTGCCAGTGATCCATTTGGACAGGGCCATGGCTACACCTTC. This codes for CASDPFGQGHGYTF.

This clone came up once. The V and J genes are TRBV6-5 and TRBJ2-4, with D perhaps TRBD2 (6 bases). V dropped 4 bases and J dropped 2 bases, with 9 bases sitting between them. The CDR3 covers 14 residues. Per germline, CDR1 MNHEY and CDR2 SVGAGI. The CDR3 DNA follows: TGTGCCAGCAGTTCGGAGGGGCCCAAAAACATTCAGTACTTC. Translation: CASSSEGPKNIQYF.

The V call is TRBV5-6, the J call TRBJ2-3; D ambiguous. This CDR3 has 15 residues. CDR1 is SGHDT, CDR2 YYEEEE, per germline. Trimming shortened V by 4 bases and J by 3 bases, and 15 bases separated the two germline ends. The chain's CDR3 is CASSPAKSRTDTQYF. The CDR3, as DNA: TGTGCCAGCAGCCCGGCCAAAAGCAGGACAGATACGCAGTATTTT.

The genes are TRBV25-1 and TRBJ2-1, with 7 bases matching TRBD2. The CDR3 length is 15 residues. From germline, CDR1 is MGHDK and CDR2 SYGVNS. The J segment lost 4 bases and the V segment lost 6 bases, leaving 9 bases of the junction unmatched. The CDR3 is CASSPSASGYNEQFF. In DNA form, the CDR3 reads TGTGCCAGCAGCCCATCTGCTAGCGGTTACAATGAGCAGTTCTTC.

The chain uses TRBV7-9 and TRBJ2-3, with D maybe TRBD2 (5 bases). Trimming removed 10 bases from V and 5 bases from J, with 16 bases in between. The CDR3 covers 13 residues. Germline CDR1 reads SEHNR; CDR2 reads FQNEAQ (reference sequence). CDR3 DNA sequence: TGTGCCACGAGGGAGAATGAAGGAGATACGCAGTATTTT. It encodes CATRENEGDTQYF.

This sequence joins TRBV2 and TRBJ1-5; D not resolved. The CDR3 extends over 15 amino acids. V lost 4 bases to trimming and J lost 2 bases, with 12 bases between them. Per the germline V gene, CDR1 is SNHLY and CDR2 is FYNNEI. CDR3 protein: CASSARASGNQPQHF. CDR3 coding DNA: TGTGCCAGCAGTGCTAGGGCTTCTGGCAATCAGCCCCAGCATTTT. Filled out from reference TRBV2 and TRBJ1-5, the complete variable domain reads EPEVTQTPSHQVTQMGQEVILRCVPISNHLYFYWYRQILGQKVEFLVSFYNNEISEKSEIFDDQFSVERPDGSNFTLKIRSTKLEDSAMYFCASSARASGNQPQHFGDGTRLSIL.

This rearrangement joins TRBV6-6 to TRBJ1-2; the D is unclear. Trimming cost V 5 bases and J 6 bases, with 19 bases left between them. There are 15 residues in the CDR3. The germline gives CDR1 MNHNY, CDR2 SVGAGI (reference sequence). The CDR3 protein is CASSPLWAADDGYTF. The CDR3 bases are TGTGCCAGCAGTCCCTTATGGGCAGCCGATGATGGCTACACCTTC.

This chain joins TRBV19 and TRBJ2-1, with a weak D call TRBD1 (5 bases). Germline V gives CDR1 LNHDA, CDR2 SQIVND (reference sequence). The CDR3 is made up of 14 amino acids. V was cut by 1 base and J by 5 bases, with 9 bases left in between. CDR3 amino acids: CASSIVAGNNEQFF. The CDR3 nucleotides are TGTGCCAGTAGTATAGTAGCAGGGAACAATGAGCAGTTCTTC.

The gene calls are TRBV20-1 and TRBJ1-1; D is uncertain. V was pared by 3 bases and J by 3 bases, with 11 bases between. This CDR3 region has 13 residues. Germline loops: CDR1 DFQATT, CDR2 SNEGSKA (reference sequence). DNA for the CDR3: TGCAGTGCTAGTTCCCATTGGGACACTGAAGCTTTCTTT. It codes for CSASSHWDTEAFF.